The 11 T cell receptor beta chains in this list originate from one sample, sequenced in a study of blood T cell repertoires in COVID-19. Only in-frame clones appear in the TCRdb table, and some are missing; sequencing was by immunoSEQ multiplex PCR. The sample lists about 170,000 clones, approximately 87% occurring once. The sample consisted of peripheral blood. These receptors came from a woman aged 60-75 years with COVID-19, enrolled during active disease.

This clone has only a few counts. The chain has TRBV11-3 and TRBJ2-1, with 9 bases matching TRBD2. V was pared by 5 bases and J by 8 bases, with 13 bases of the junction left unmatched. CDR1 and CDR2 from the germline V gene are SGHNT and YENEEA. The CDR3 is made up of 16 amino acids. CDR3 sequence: CASSTQASGIGDEQFF. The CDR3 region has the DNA TGTGCCAGCAGCACACAGGCTAGCGGGATAGGCGATGAGCAGTTCTTC.

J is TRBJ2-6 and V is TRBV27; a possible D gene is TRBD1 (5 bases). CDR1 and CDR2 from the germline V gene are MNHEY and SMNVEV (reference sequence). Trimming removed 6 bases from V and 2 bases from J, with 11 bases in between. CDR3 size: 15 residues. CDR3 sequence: CASSSAGTGANVLTF. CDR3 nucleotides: TGTGCCAGCAGCTCGGCAGGGACTGGGGCCAACGTCCTGACTTTC. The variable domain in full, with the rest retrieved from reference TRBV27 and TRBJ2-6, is EAQVTQNPRYLITVTGKKLTVTCSQNMNHEYMSWYRQDPGLGLRQIYYSMNVEVTDKGDVPEGYKVSRKEKRNFPLILESPSPNQTSLYFCASSSAGTGANVLTFGAGSRLTVL.

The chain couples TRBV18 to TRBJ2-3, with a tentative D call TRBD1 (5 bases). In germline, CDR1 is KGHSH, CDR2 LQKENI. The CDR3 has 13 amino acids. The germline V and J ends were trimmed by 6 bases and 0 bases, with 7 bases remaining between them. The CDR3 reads CASSGASTDTQYF. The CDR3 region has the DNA TGTGCCAGCTCTGGGGCGAGCACAGATACGCAGTATTTT.

The CDR3 DNA reads as TGTGCCATCAGTGAGTCGCGGCAGTCTCAGTATGGCTACACCTTC. Its protein product is CAISESRQSQYGYTF. V and J are TRBV10-3 and TRBJ1-2; no firm D call. CDR1 is ENHRY, CDR2 SYGVKD, per germline. The CDR3 length is 15 residues. V was cut by 0 bases and J by 5 bases, with 13 bases left in between.

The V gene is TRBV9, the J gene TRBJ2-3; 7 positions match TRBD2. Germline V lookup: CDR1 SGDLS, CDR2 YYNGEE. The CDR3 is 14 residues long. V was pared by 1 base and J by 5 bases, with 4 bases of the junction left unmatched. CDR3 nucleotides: TGTGCCAGCAGCGTAAGCGGGAAGATAGATACGCAGTATTTT. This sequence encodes CASSVSGKIDTQYF.

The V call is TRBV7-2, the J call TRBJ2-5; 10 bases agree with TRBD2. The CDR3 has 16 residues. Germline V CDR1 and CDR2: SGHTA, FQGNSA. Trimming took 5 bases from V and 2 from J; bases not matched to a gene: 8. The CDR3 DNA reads TGTGCCAGCAGCCAAGGCCCAGCGGGAGGGCAAGAGACCCAGTACTTC. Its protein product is CASSQGPAGGQETQYF.

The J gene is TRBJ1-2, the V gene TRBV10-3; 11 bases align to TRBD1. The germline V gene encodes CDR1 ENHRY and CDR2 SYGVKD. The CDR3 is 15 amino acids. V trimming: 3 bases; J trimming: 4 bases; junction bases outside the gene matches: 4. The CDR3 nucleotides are TGTGCCATCAGTGAAACAGGGACAGGGGGCTATGGCTACACCTTC. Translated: CAISETGTGGYGYTF.

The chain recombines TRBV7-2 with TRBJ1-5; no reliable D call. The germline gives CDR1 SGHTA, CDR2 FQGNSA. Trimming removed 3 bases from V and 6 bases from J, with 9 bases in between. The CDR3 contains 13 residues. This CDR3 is CASSFSRGQPQHF. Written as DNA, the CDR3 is TGTGCCAGCAGCTTTTCCCGGGGTCAGCCCCAGCATTTT.

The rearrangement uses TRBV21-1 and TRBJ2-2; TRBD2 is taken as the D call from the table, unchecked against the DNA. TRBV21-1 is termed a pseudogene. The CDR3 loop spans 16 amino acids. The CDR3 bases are TGTGCCAGCACCCAAAGACCACTAGCAGATACCGGGGAGCTGTTTTTT. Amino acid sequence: CASTQRPLADTGELFF.

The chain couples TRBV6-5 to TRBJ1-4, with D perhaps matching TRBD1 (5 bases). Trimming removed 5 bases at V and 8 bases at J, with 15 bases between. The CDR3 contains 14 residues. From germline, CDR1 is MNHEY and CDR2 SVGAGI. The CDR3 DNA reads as TGTGCCAGCAGTCTTGGGGCAGTCTACGAAAAACTGTTTTTT. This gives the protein CASSLGAVYEKLFF.

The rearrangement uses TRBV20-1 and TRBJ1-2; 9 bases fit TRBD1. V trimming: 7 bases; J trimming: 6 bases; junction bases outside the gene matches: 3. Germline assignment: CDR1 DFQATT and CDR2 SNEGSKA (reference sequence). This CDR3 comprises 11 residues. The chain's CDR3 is CSGTGGHGYTF. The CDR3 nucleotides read TGCAGTGGAACAGGGGGCCATGGCTACACCTTC.